The 21 T cell receptor beta chains listed next were all sequenced from one sample in a study of shared clonotypes between healthy human individuals. Naive CD8 cells were CD45RO-negative, positively selected for CCR7, excluding terminally differentiated effector memory CD45RA+ cells. Clones were read by immunoSEQ multiplex PCR, and TCRdb kept only the in-frame ones, dropping some. The repertoire has about 680,000 clones, roughly 94% of them found once; the top ten carry approximately 25%. Sequences were obtained from naive CD8+ T cells sorted from blood. The receptors shown here come from a man aged 25 to 40 in good health.

The chain employs TRBV4-1 and TRBJ1-2; possibly TRBD1 for D (5 bases). Trimming pared 0 bases from V and 5 bases from J, leaving 13 bases between. The germline CDR1 and CDR2 sequences are MGHRA and YSYEKL. This CDR3 is 15 amino acids long. The CDR3 spells CASSQDSGAVYGYTF. CDR3 coding DNA: TGCGCCAGCAGCCAAGATAGTGGGGCTGTTTATGGCTACACCTTC.

This clone was picked up a small number of times. This rearrangement joins TRBV5-4 to TRBJ2-7, with TRBD1 identical over 10 bases. There are 16 residues in the CDR3. The junction had 9 bases not matched to a gene; V was cut back by 3 bases and J by 3 bases. CDR1 is SGHNT, CDR2 YYREEE, per germline (reference sequence). The CDR3 here is CASSSLTGGRGYEQYF. In DNA, the CDR3 is TGTGCCAGCAGCTCACTGACAGGGGGCCGAGGCTACGAGCAGTACTTC.

The chain carries TRBV4-1 and TRBJ1-3, with D uncertain. This CDR3 contains 16 residues. CDR1 and CDR2 (germline): MGHRA, YSYEKL. The V gene lost 4 bases and the J gene lost 8 bases, with 21 bases spanning the gap. DNA of the CDR3: TGCGCCAGCAGCCGAGCTGACCGGGTGCTCGGCGACACCATATATTTT. Translating gives CASSRADRVLGDTIYF.

The chain combines TRBV9 with TRBJ1-6; maybe TRBD1 (6 bases). CDR1 is SGDLS and CDR2 is YYNGEE in the germline V gene. The CDR3 length is 15 residues. The V end lost 3 bases, the J end lost 8 bases, and 15 bases lay between the germline ends. The CDR3 region has the DNA TGTGCCAGCAGCGCCGGGACAACGAAGGATTCACCCCTCCACTTT. It encodes CASSAGTTKDSPLHF. The entire variable domain, with the rest obtained from reference TRBV9 and TRBJ1-6, is as follows: DSGVTQTPKHLITATGQRVTLRCSPRSGDLSVYWYQQSLDQGLQFLIQYYNGEERAKGNILERFSAQQFPDLHSELNLSSLELGDSALYFCASSAGTTKDSPLHFGNGTRLTVT.

V is TRBV30 and J is TRBJ1-1; D may be TRBD1 (5 bases). V lost 4 bases, J lost 4 bases, and 7 bases lay in between. Germline lookup yields CDR1 GTSNPN and CDR2 SVGIG (reference sequence). There are 11 residues in the CDR3. The CDR3 bases are TGTGCCTGGAATCAGGGCACTGAAGCTTTCTTT. It is translated as CAWNQGTEAFF.

V usage is TRBV5-1 and J usage is TRBJ1-1, with D unresolved. Germline CDR1 and CDR2: SGHRS and YFSETQ. The V end lost 4 bases, the J end lost 5 bases, and 18 bases lay between the germline ends. The CDR3 spans 15 residues. For the CDR3, the DNA is TGCGCCAGCAGCGAAGGTCTCGCGGGGAGGACTGAAGCTTTCTTT. It is translated as CASSEGLAGRTEAFF.

The chain combines TRBV2 with TRBJ2-7; TRBD1 might be the D (6 bases). The CDR3 contains 12 residues. Trimming stripped 7 bases from V and 2 bases from J, with 9 bases between. Germline lookup yields CDR1 SNHLY and CDR2 FYNNEI. Written as DNA, the CDR3 is TGTGCCAGCATAGGGACAACCTACGAGCAGTACTTC. Its protein is CASIGTTYEQYF.

The rearrangement joins TRBV6-5 to TRBJ1-1; 9 bases fit TRBD1. The CDR3 is made up of 14 amino acids. Germline CDR1 MNHEY, CDR2 SVGAGI. V was clipped by 4 bases and J by 5 bases; unmatched bases: 5. For the CDR3, the DNA is TGTGCCAGCAGTTTACAGGGGGCAAGGACTGAAGCTTTCTTT. As protein: CASSLQGARTEAFF.

This clone occurred once. V and J are TRBV9 and TRBJ2-2; TRBD1 or TRBD2 may be the D gene (5 bases each). Looked up from germline, CDR1 is SGDLS and CDR2 is YYNGEE. Trimming shortened V by 7 bases and J by 5 bases, and 12 bases separated the two germline ends. This CDR3 comprises 13 residues. CDR3 amino acids: CASGLGDTGELFF. CDR3 bases: TGTGCCAGCGGGCTGGGGGATACCGGGGAGCTGTTTTTT. The whole variable domain, remainder taken from reference TRBV9 and TRBJ2-2, is DSGVTQTPKHLITATGQRVTLRCSPRSGDLSVYWYQQSLDQGLQFLIQYYNGEERAKGNILERFSAQQFPDLHSELNLSSLELGDSALYFCASGLGDTGELFFGEGSRLTVL.

The V gene is TRBV7-6, the J gene TRBJ2-7, with 10 bases identical to TRBD2. This CDR3 has 16 amino acids. In germline, CDR1 is SGHVS, CDR2 FNYEAQ. J gave up 5 bases and V 0 bases, and 7 bases lay outside the gene matches. DNA for the CDR3: TGTGCCAGCAGCTTAGCCAGCGGGAGGGGTACCCACGAGCAGTACTTC. It specifies CASSLASGRGTHEQYF.

In DNA form, the CDR3 reads TGTGCCAGCAGTAAAGGGACTAGCGGGTCTGATGAGCAGTTCTTC. It codes for CASSKGTSGSDEQFF. The V gene is TRBV28, the J gene TRBJ2-1; 12 positions match TRBD2. The CDR3 length is 15 residues. From germline, CDR1 is MDHEN and CDR2 SYDVKM. Trimming at V came to 5 bases and at J to 8 bases, leaving 7 bases not matched to a gene.

The V and J genes are TRBV11-2 and TRBJ2-7; D is perhaps TRBD1 or TRBD2 (5 bases each). The CDR3 runs 15 residues. Trimming took off 4 bases at V and 1 base at J, with 14 bases between the two ends. The germline V gene encodes CDR1 SGHAT and CDR2 FQNNGV. For the CDR3, the DNA is TGTGCCAGCAGCTCCTTCCGGGACGAATCCTACGAGCAGTACTTC. It encodes CASSSFRDESYEQYF.

V gene TRBV14 combines with J gene TRBJ2-1; D remains unclear. The germline V and J ends were trimmed by 0 bases and 8 bases, with 23 bases remaining between them. Germline V gene lookup returns CDR1 SGHDN and CDR2 FVKESK. The CDR3 consists of 18 residues. The CDR3 protein is CASSQDRSVVFGMDEQFF. In DNA form, the CDR3 reads TGTGCCAGCAGCCAAGATCGGTCAGTCGTCTTCGGAATGGATGAGCAGTTCTTC.

This clone was counted only a few times. Other DNA sequences in this specimen translate into the identical CDR3. The rearrangement uses TRBV7-9 and TRBJ1-1, with D possibly TRBD1 on 5 matching bases. The CDR3 runs to 13 residues. With 4 bases removed from V and 1 base from J, the gap between germline ends came to 7 bases. The V gene's germline CDR1 is SEHNR and CDR2 FQNEAQ (reference sequence). CDR3 bases: TGTGCCAGCAGCTCCACAGGGAACACTGAAGCTTTCTTT. Its translation is CASSSTGNTEAFF.

The rearrangement joins TRBV5-5 to TRBJ2-3, with D possibly TRBD2 on 5 matching bases. The CDR3 length is 14 residues. Trimming pared 0 bases from V and 1 base from J, leaving 6 bases between. The V gene's germline CDR1 is SGHKS and CDR2 YYEKEE (reference sequence). The CDR3 reads CASSLELGTDTQYF. The CDR3 nucleotides are TGTGCCAGCAGCTTGGAACTAGGCACAGATACGCAGTATTTT.

V is TRBV19 and J is TRBJ2-2; D possibly corresponds to TRBD2 (6 bases). Trimming removed 6 bases from V and 8 bases from J, with 16 bases in between. The CDR3 contains 14 residues. Germline V gives CDR1 LNHDA, CDR2 SQIVND (reference sequence). The CDR3 sequence is CASRKEGPAGELFF. CDR3 in DNA: TGTGCCAGTAGGAAGGAGGGCCCGGCTGGGGAGCTGTTTTTT.

J is TRBJ2-7 and V is TRBV11-2; a weak D match, TRBD1 (5 bases). This CDR3 spans 13 amino acids. Between the trimmed V and J ends, which lost 8 bases and 2 bases, there was a span of 13 bases. Germline V gene data show CDR1 as SGHAT and CDR2 as FQNNGV. The CDR3 loop reads CASLGEGTYEQYF. In nucleotides, the CDR3 is TGTGCCAGCCTAGGGGAAGGGACCTACGAGCAGTACTTC.

This sequence joins TRBV13 and TRBJ2-7; TRBD2 matches 12 bases. Trimming removed 5 bases from V and 2 bases from J; junction bases left unmatched: 7. CDR1 is PRHDT and CDR2 is FYEKMQ in the germline V gene (reference sequence). The CDR3 loop spans 16 amino acids. CDR3 DNA sequence: TGTGCCAGCAGCCAACAGTCTAGCGGGAGGGCCTACGAGCAGTACTTC. Translating it yields CASSQQSSGRAYEQYF.

This CDR3 is CASSINRDFNEQFF. Here the CDR3 DNA reads TGTGCCAGCAGTATAAACAGGGATTTCAATGAGCAGTTCTTC. The V and J genes are TRBV27 and TRBJ2-1; a possible D gene is TRBD1 (6 bases). The CDR3 has 14 amino acids. Germline-derived CDR1 and CDR2 are MNHEY and SMNVEV (reference sequence). V lost 5 bases and J lost 6, with 14 bases in between.

The V and J genes are TRBV27 and TRBJ2-3; perhaps TRBD2 as D (5 bases). V was shortened by 5 bases and J by 0 bases, with 18 bases between the two germline ends. The CDR3 has 17 residues. Germline loops: CDR1 MNHEY, CDR2 SMNVEV (reference sequence). This chain's CDR3 is CASSPIGLALSTDTQYF. For the CDR3, the DNA is TGTGCCAGCAGTCCCATCGGACTCGCTCTTAGCACAGATACGCAGTATTTT.

The CDR3 DNA reads TGTGCCAGCAGCGTTTTAGCGGGACATGGCGATGAGCAGTTCTTC. Protein sequence: CASSVLAGHGDEQFF. The chain has TRBV9 and TRBJ2-1; 8 nucleotides align to TRBD2. CDR3 size: 15 residues. The ends lost 2 bases at V and 8 bases at J; junction bases unmatched: 9. Per germline, CDR1 SGDLS and CDR2 YYNGEE.